A single sample gave rise to the 14 T cell receptor beta chains below, sequenced in a study of T-cell reconstitution after alpha-beta-depleted transplantation in children. Unique molecular identifiers were incorporated into the prepared TCRbeta library. One entry per CDR3 protein results from TCRdb running MiXCR on the PCR reads. The table shows about 98,000 distinct CDR3 sequences, with around 6% occurring only once. This material consisted of PBMCs, mostly from graft donor cells, taken 60 days after TCRalphabeta/CD19-depleted stem cell transplant. Source of these receptors: a female patient between 2 and 10 years old who had a stem cell transplant for Fanconi anemia, so the T cells may come from the graft donor.

This clonotype was observed at least ten times. V is TRBV4-2 and J is TRBJ2-1; the match to TRBD2 covers 14 bases. Per the germline V gene, CDR1 is LGHNA and CDR2 is YNFKEQ. With 0 bases clipped from V and 5 bases from J, the junction kept 21 bases outside the gene matches. CDR3 length: 23 amino acids. CDR3 coding DNA: TGTGCCAGCAGCCAAGATCCCGGTGGGGGTGGACTAGCGGGAGGCCTTGAAAACAATGAGCAGTTCTTC. Its translation: CASSQDPGGGGLAGGLENNEQFF.

This clonotype was recorded many times. This sequence joins TRBV5-1 and TRBJ2-3, with TRBD2 as a possible D gene (6 bases). The V and J ends lost 2 bases and 1 base respectively, with 14 bases between them. Germline-derived CDR1 and CDR2 are SGHRS and YFSETQ. The CDR3 consists of 16 residues. CDR3 amino acids: CASSFGSGVGTDTQYF. The CDR3 DNA follows: TGCGCCAGCAGCTTCGGGTCGGGAGTTGGCACAGATACGCAGTATTTT.

CDR3 coding DNA: TGCGCCAGCAGCTTGGCAATTCTAGCGGGAGAGGAGACCCAGTACTTC. Protein sequence: CASSLAILAGEETQYF. The chain uses TRBV5-1 and TRBJ2-5; the match to TRBD2 covers 10 bases. The trim removed 0 bases at V and 5 bases at J, leaving 7 bases unmatched. CDR1 and CDR2 (germline): SGHRS, YFSETQ. CDR3 length: 16 amino acids.

This clonotype was seen at least ten times. This chain joins TRBV20-1 and TRBJ2-1; unclear D gene. CDR1 is DFQATT and CDR2 is SNEGSKA in the germline V gene (reference sequence). The CDR3 totals 15 residues. Between the trimmed V and J ends, which lost 1 base and 0 bases, there was a span of 10 bases. The CDR3 loop is CSARGDYSSYNEQFF. The CDR3 DNA reads TGCAGTGCTAGAGGAGATTACAGCTCCTACAATGAGCAGTTCTTC.

Ten or more counts support this clonotype. The CDR3 region has the DNA TGCGCCAGCAGCCCCTCCTCGGTGGAGACCCAGTACTTC. Translating gives CASSPSSVETQYF. The rearrangement links TRBV5-1 to TRBJ2-5; D unresolved. The CDR3 has 13 amino acids. V gave up 4 bases and J gave up 5 bases, with 12 bases separating them. CDR1 SGHRS and CDR2 YFSETQ come from the germline V gene.

This clonotype was counted ten times or more. The CDR3 region has the DNA TGCGCCAGCAGCTTTGGTAGCGGGAGGATTTCTTACGAGCAGTACTTC. Its translation: CASSFGSGRISYEQYF. The rearrangement joins TRBV5-1 to TRBJ2-7; 10 bases match TRBD2. This CDR3 has 16 amino acids. The V segment lost 2 bases and the J segment 4 bases; nucleotides outside the gene matches: 9. Germline-derived CDR1 and CDR2 are SGHRS and YFSETQ.

This clonotype was observed at least ten times. The chain carries TRBV20-1 and TRBJ2-5, with 7 bases identical to TRBD2. From germline, CDR1 is DFQATT and CDR2 SNEGSKA (reference sequence). V lost 3 bases and J lost 0; bases outside the gene matches: 7. The CDR3 extends over 15 amino acids. CDR3 amino acids: CSASSASGNQETQYF. The CDR3 DNA reads as TGCAGTGCTAGTTCGGCTAGCGGAAACCAAGAGACCCAGTACTTC.

There are many counts of this clonotype. This chain connects TRBV27 to TRBJ2-6, with a tentative D call TRBD1 (5 bases). Germline V gives CDR1 MNHEY, CDR2 SMNVEV (reference sequence). Trimming shortened V by 1 base and J by 3 bases, and 19 bases separated the two germline ends. CDR3 length equals 19 residues. The CDR3 region has the DNA TGTGCCAGCAGTTTATTTGGTTGGCAGGGTATCGGTGGGGCCAACGTCCTGACTTTC. Translating it yields CASSLFGWQGIGGANVLTF. Full variable domain (rest looked up from reference TRBV27 and TRBJ2-6): EAQVTQNPRYLITVTGKKLTVTCSQNMNHEYMSWYRQDPGLGLRQIYYSMNVEVTDKGDVPEGYKVSRKEKRNFPLILESPSPNQTSLYFCASSLFGWQGIGGANVLTFGAGSRLTVL.

This rearrangement joins TRBV5-1 to TRBJ2-7; D may be TRBD1 (6 bases). Trimming shortened V by 0 bases and J by 2 bases, and 9 bases separated the two germline ends. CDR1 is SGHRS, CDR2 YFSETQ, per germline. This CDR3 region has 14 residues. CDR3 loop: CASSLAGQTYEQYF. In nucleotides, the CDR3 is TGCGCCAGCAGCTTGGCGGGACAAACCTACGAGCAGTACTTC.

This clonotype was seen repeatedly, ten times or more. The CDR3 DNA is TGTGCCAGCAGTTTTCAGGGGACTTATAGCAATCAGCCCCAGCATTTT. Translating it yields CASSFQGTYSNQPQHF. The J gene is TRBJ1-5, the V gene TRBV28; D possibly corresponds to TRBD1 (6 bases). Trimming pared 3 bases from V and 0 bases from J, leaving 12 bases between. Germline V gives CDR1 MDHEN, CDR2 SYDVKM. The CDR3 consists of 16 residues. The full variable domain, in which reference TRBV28 and TRBJ1-5 provide the parts outside the CDR3, is DVKVTQSSRYLVKRTGEKVFLECVQDMDHENMFWYRQDPGLGLRLIYFSYDVKMKEKGDIPEGYSVSREKKERFSLILESASTNQTSMYLCASSFQGTYSNQPQHFGDGTRLSIL.

This clonotype was picked up many times. The CDR3 protein is CASSLNGFSYEQYF. The CDR3 coding sequence is TGTGCCAGCAGCTTAAATGGGTTCTCCTACGAGCAGTACTTC. This sequence joins TRBV11-2 and TRBJ2-7; D is uncertain. Deletions cut 2 bases from V and 0 bases from J, with 8 bases between. CDR1 is SGHAT and CDR2 is FQNNGV in the germline V gene. This CDR3 has 14 residues.

There are a few counts of this clonotype. This chain links TRBV11-1 with TRBJ2-7; tentative D call: TRBD1 (6 bases). Per the germline V gene, CDR1 is SGHAT and CDR2 is FQDESV (reference sequence). The CDR3 spans 22 residues. Trimming pared 0 bases from V and 2 bases from J, leaving 32 bases between. CDR3 in amino acids: CASSLAPNLGRLRTAGPYEQYF. The CDR3 DNA reads as TGTGCCAGCAGCTTAGCCCCGAATCTGGGTCGACTACGGACAGCCGGTCCCTACGAGCAGTACTTC.

The sample holds a few counts of this clonotype. One end of the junction fails to match germline, which may point to a read error. CDR3 nucleotides: TGTGCCAGCAGCCGGGACAGGGGTCCGACTAATTATGGCTACACCTTC. Its translation is CASSRDRGPTNYGYTF. The chain links TRBV7-2 to TRBJ1-2; 10 bases align to TRBD1. Germline-derived CDR1 and CDR2 are SGHTA and FQGNSA. This CDR3 is 16 amino acids long.

The chain is built from TRBV2 and TRBJ1-2; the D is unclear. Trimming removed 5 bases at V and 0 bases at J, with 16 bases between. Germline loops: CDR1 SNHLY, CDR2 FYNNEI. This CDR3 comprises 16 residues. The CDR3 nucleotides are TGTGCCAGCAGTCCGGAAAGTGGGAGTTCTAACTATGGCTACACCTTC. Translation: CASSPESGSSNYGYTF.